One sample yielded the 12 T cell receptor beta chains listed below, sequenced in a study of response to subunit inactivated influenza vaccine. Using its own MiXCR run on the RT-PCR reads, TCRdb lists one record per CDR3 protein. The sample yields about half a million distinct CDR3 sequences, approximately 7.7% seen once. Material: PBMCs from blood, obtained roughly 24 months after vaccination. All receptors derive from a man aged 50-75 years who received an inactivated influenza vaccine.

This clonotype appeared many times. The V and J genes are TRBV5-6 and TRBJ1-4; D ambiguous. Trimming left V 4 bases short and J 7 bases short, with 17 bases between. The CDR3 has 15 residues. Germline CDR1 SGHDT, CDR2 YYEEEE. The CDR3 here is CASSPGLVRGEKLFF. The CDR3 nucleotides read TGTGCCAGCAGCCCGGGCCTCGTTCGGGGTGAAAAACTGTTTTTT.

The rearrangement links TRBV20-1 to TRBJ2-4; D assignment may be TRBD1 or TRBD2 (5 bases each). Trimming took off 0 bases at V and 5 bases at J, with 20 bases between the two ends. The CDR3 sequence is 17 residues long. CDR1 and CDR2 (germline): DFQATT, SNEGSKA (reference sequence). The chain's CDR3 is CSARDLGAGGLQNIQYF. CDR3 bases: TGCAGTGCTAGAGATCTCGGGGCTGGCGGGCTTCAAAACATTCAGTACTTC.

This clonotype showed up many times. The chain has TRBV12-3 or TRBV12-4 and TRBJ1-1; TRBD1 aligns across 7 bases. J was trimmed by 6 bases and V by 5 bases; bases with no gene match: 3. CDR3 length: 12 residues. The CDR3, as DNA: TGTGCCAGCAGTACAGGGGAGGCTGAAGCTTTCTTT. This sequence encodes CASSTGEAEAFF.

This clonotype was seen many times. The junction departs from the called germline gene at one end, perhaps through a read error. J is TRBJ2-7 and V is TRBV6-1; no clear D gene. Germline-derived CDR1 and CDR2 are MNHNS and SASEGT. This CDR3 comprises 12 residues. The CDR3 coding sequence is TGCGCCAGCAGTGACGGCTCCTACGAGCAGTACTTC. Its translation is CASSDGSYEQYF.

The table lists this clonotype with a few counts. J is TRBJ2-5 and V is TRBV5-1, with 8 positions matching TRBD2. From germline, CDR1 is SGHRS and CDR2 YFSETQ. The junction had 9 bases not matched to a gene; V was cut back by 0 bases and J by 5 bases. The CDR3 runs 16 residues. This CDR3 reads CASSLEASGRLETQYF. CDR3 sequence (DNA): TGCGCCAGCAGCTTGGAGGCTAGCGGGCGTTTGGAGACCCAGTACTTC.

The table lists this clonotype with a few counts. The chain combines TRBV5-1 with TRBJ2-2; D not resolved. Germline CDR1 and CDR2: SGHRS and YFSETQ. The CDR3 is 14 amino acids. V lost 5 bases and J 4 bases, leaving 12 bases between the germline ends. CDR3 amino acids: CASRPPESTGELFF. In DNA, the CDR3 is TGCGCCAGCAGGCCTCCCGAGTCCACCGGGGAGCTGTTTTTT. Variable domain in full (rest from reference TRBV5-1 and TRBJ2-2): KAGVTQTPRYLIKTRGQQVTLSCSPISGHRSVSWYQQTPGQGLQFLFEYFSETQRNKGNFPGRFSGRQFSNSRSEMNVSTLELGDSALYLCASRPPESTGELFFGEGSRLTVL.

This clonotype was seen ten or more times. V usage is TRBV6-1 and J usage is TRBJ2-2, with TRBD2 matching over 8 bases. The CDR3 extends over 14 amino acids. CDR1 MNHNS and CDR2 SASEGT come from the germline V gene. Trimming cost V 3 bases and J 4 bases; bases outside gene matches: 1. In DNA, the CDR3 is TGTGCCAGCAGTGACCTAGCGGGCACCGGGGAGCTGTTTTTT. Protein product: CASSDLAGTGELFF.

This clonotype was counted between two and nine times. V is TRBV5-1 and J is TRBJ1-1; D is undetermined. CDR3 length equals 14 residues. Germline V gives CDR1 SGHRS, CDR2 YFSETQ. V shed 7 bases and J shed 2 bases, with 15 bases lying between them. The CDR3 DNA sequence: TGCGCCAGCGGACCGGGCAAGGGAAACACTGAAGCTTTCTTT. Amino acid sequence: CASGPGKGNTEAFF. The full variable domain, rest sourced from reference TRBV5-1 and TRBJ1-1, is KAGVTQTPRYLIKTRGQQVTLSCSPISGHRSVSWYQQTPGQGLQFLFEYFSETQRNKGNFPGRFSGRQFSNSRSEMNVSTLELGDSALYLCASGPGKGNTEAFFGQGTRLTVV.

This clonotype appeared a few times. This rearrangement joins TRBV4-3 to TRBJ2-7; D call uncertain. From germline, CDR1 is LGHNA and CDR2 YSLEER. The V end was cut by 0 bases, the J end by 7 bases, with 13 bases between. The CDR3 loop spans 14 amino acids. The CDR3 DNA sequence: TGCGCCAGCAGCCAAGATGCAGGATGGGGAGAGCAGTACTTC. Amino acids: CASSQDAGWGEQYF.

The V call is TRBV20-1, the J call TRBJ2-7; no clear D. This CDR3 has 11 amino acids. V was trimmed by 5 bases and J by 7 bases, leaving 12 bases between them. Germline CDR1 is DFQATT and CDR2 is SNEGSKA (reference sequence). The CDR3 DNA reads as TGCAGTGCTCACTCGTCCTGGGAGCAGTACTTC. The encoded protein is CSAHSSWEQYF.

This clonotype was seen ten or more times. The V call is TRBV20-1, the J call TRBJ2-4; D gene ambiguous. The CDR3 contains 11 residues. Germline V gene sequence: CDR1 DFQATT, CDR2 SNEGSKA (reference sequence). V dropped 6 bases and J dropped 5 bases, with 8 bases sitting between them. The CDR3: CSARNQNIQYF. CDR3 nucleotides: TGCAGTGCCCGAAACCAAAACATTCAGTACTTC.

This clonotype was counted between two and nine times. The chain is built from TRBV7-8 and TRBJ2-7; unclear D gene. CDR1 is SGHVS and CDR2 is FQNEAQ in the germline V gene. This CDR3 spans 14 amino acids. The V end lost 4 bases, the J end lost 2 bases, and 12 bases lay between the germline ends. CDR3 nucleotides: TGTGCCAGCAGCTCCCGGACGCGCACCTACGAGCAGTACTTC. It is translated as CASSSRTRTYEQYF.